This passage covers 24 T cell receptor beta chains from one sample sequenced in a study of blood T cells in healthy people across ages. Primed by a sample-barcoded 5' primer and a J-beta primer mix, a second PCR proceeded for about 6 to 12 cycles. TCRdb used MiXCR to reprocess the 5' RACE reads, holding one entry per CDR3 protein. The sample shows 750,000 or so distinct CDR3 sequences, around 25% of them seen only once. Another study also made use of these data, one on T cells of mothers and their children.

The sequenced material came from blood. These receptors originate from a boy younger than 18 in good health.

This clonotype was detected a few times. The CDR3 is CSASNQETQYF. The CDR3 DNA reads as TGCAGTGCTTCTAATCAAGAGACCCAGTACTTC. V is TRBV20-1 and J is TRBJ2-5; D not certain. Trimming pared 5 bases from V and 2 bases from J, leaving 6 bases between. CDR1 DFQATT and CDR2 SNEGSKA come from the germline V gene (reference sequence). There are 11 residues in the CDR3.

The sample holds a few counts of this clonotype. V gene TRBV20-1 combines with J gene TRBJ2-3; TRBD2 might be the D (5 bases). The CDR3 totals 13 residues. Germline CDR1 and CDR2: DFQATT and SNEGSKA (reference sequence). Trimming cost V 5 bases and J 2 bases, with 11 bases left between them. The CDR3 loop reads CSAREPNTDTQYF. DNA of the CDR3: TGCAGTGCTCGGGAACCAAACACAGATACGCAGTATTTT.

This clonotype was seen a few times. The chain uses TRBV11-2 and TRBJ2-1, with D possibly being TRBD2 (5 bases). V was pared by 3 bases and J by 7 bases, with 13 bases between. The CDR3 contains 14 residues. The germline V gene has CDR1 SGHAT and CDR2 FQNNGV. As DNA, the CDR3 is TGTGCCAGCAGCTTCCTAGTGGGAGAGAATGAGCAGTTCTTC. This gives the protein CASSFLVGENEQFF.

The chain carries TRBV6-5 and TRBJ2-7, with D unclear. The germline V gene has CDR1 MNHEY and CDR2 SVGAGI. CDR3 length: 17 amino acids. Trimming stripped 5 bases from V and 2 bases from J, with 22 bases between. The CDR3 nucleotides are TGTGCCAGCAGTCTTTTTGGGGTTCCGGGTCAGGCCTACGAGCAGTACTTC. This sequence encodes CASSLFGVPGQAYEQYF.

The rearrangement links TRBV12-3 or TRBV12-4 to TRBJ2-5; TRBD2 agrees at 10 bases. The CDR3 has 17 amino acids. V trimming: 3 bases; J trimming: 0 bases; junction bases outside the gene matches: 7. CDR3 in DNA: TGTGCCAGCAGTTTCCGGTGGGGACTAGCGAACCAAGAGACCCAGTACTTC. It translates to CASSFRWGLANQETQYF.

This sequence joins TRBV4-2 and TRBJ2-4; D call uncertain. With 0 bases removed from V and 7 bases from J, the gap between germline ends came to 10 bases. Germline V CDR1 and CDR2: LGHNA, YNFKEQ. CDR3 length: 14 residues. The CDR3 region has the DNA TGTGCCAGCAGCCAAGAGGGCCATAGGAACATTCAGTACTTC. Its translation: CASSQEGHRNIQYF.

This chain connects TRBV20-1 to TRBJ1-1; D uncertain. There are 13 residues in the CDR3. With 2 bases removed from V and 2 bases from J, the gap between germline ends came to 9 bases. Germline loops: CDR1 DFQATT, CDR2 SNEGSKA (reference sequence). The CDR3 sequence: CSARSTVNTEAFF. The CDR3, as DNA: TGCAGTGCTAGATCGACGGTAAACACTGAAGCTTTCTTT.

This clonotype was found a few times. An end of the junction differs from the germline gene, which may be a read error. The V and J genes are TRBV15 and TRBJ2-7, with D possibly matching TRBD2 (6 bases). The CDR3 has 17 residues. Germline loops: CDR1 LNHNV, CDR2 YYDKDF (reference sequence). For the CDR3, the DNA is TGTGCCGCCAGCAGAGATAGCGGAGCGGCAAGCTCCTACGAGCAGTACTTC. Protein product: CAASRDSGAASSYEQYF.

The sample holds a few counts of this clonotype. CDR3 nucleotide sequence: TGCGCCAGCAGCTTAGGACTAGCGGATAACAATGAGCAGTTCTTC. Protein product: CASSLGLADNNEQFF. The rearrangement links TRBV5-1 to TRBJ2-1; 10 nucleotides align to TRBD2. With V trimmed by 2 bases and J by 5 bases, 4 bases remained unmatched. Germline CDR1 SGHRS, CDR2 YFSETQ. The CDR3 runs to 15 residues.

This clonotype was counted only a few times. V gene TRBV20-1 combines with J gene TRBJ1-4, with TRBD1 matching over 10 bases. Germline CDR1 reads DFQATT; CDR2 reads SNEGSKA (reference sequence). The CDR3 sequence is 14 residues long. J gave up 8 bases and V 3 bases, and 6 bases lay outside the gene matches. The CDR3 spells CSARGDRGVEKLFF. The DNA for the CDR3 is TGCAGTGCTAGGGGGGACAGGGGCGTCGAAAAACTGTTTTTT.

On this clonotype itself: Given the absence of the conserved phenylalanine or tryptophan at the CDR3 end, a read error is likely. The genes are TRBV29-1 and TRBJ1-1; D gene uncertain. Germline CDR1 SQVTM, CDR2 ANQGSEA. The CDR3 length is 11 residues. V lost 4 bases, J lost 0 bases, and 3 bases lay in between. CDR3 sequence reads: CSVVMNTEAFV. The CDR3 DNA is TGCAGCGTTGTCATGAACACTGAAGCTTTCGTT.

The chain recombines TRBV4-2 with TRBJ2-7, with D perhaps matching TRBD2 (5 bases). Germline assignment: CDR1 LGHNA and CDR2 YNFKEQ. This CDR3 region has 16 residues. The V end was cut by 1 base, the J end by 2 bases, with 15 bases between. The CDR3 here is CASSQAGGPDTYEQYF. For the CDR3, the DNA is TGTGCCAGCAGCCAAGCAGGAGGTCCAGATACCTACGAGCAGTACTTC.

This chain links TRBV11-2 with TRBJ1-3; tentatively, D is TRBD1 (5 bases). The CDR3 covers 16 residues. In germline, CDR1 is SGHAT, CDR2 FQNNGV. Trimming left V 3 bases short and J 0 bases short, with 12 bases between. The CDR3 DNA sequence: TGTGCCAGCAGCTTCCCCCGGACATACTCTGGAAACACCATATATTTT. It translates to CASSFPRTYSGNTIYF. Full variable domain (outside the CDR3, taken from reference TRBV11-2 and TRBJ1-3): EAGVAQSPRYKIIEKRQSVAFWCNPISGHATLYWYQQILGQGPKLLIQFQNNGVVDDSQLPKDRFSAERLKGVDSTLKIQPAKLEDSAVYLCASSFPRTYSGNTIYFGEGSWLTVV.

In this sample, this clonotype turned up a few times. The junction departs from germline at one end; a sequencing error may be responsible. V is TRBV25-1 and J is TRBJ2-5, with a tentative D call TRBD1 (6 bases). The J call may be mistaken, given a closer DNA end match to TRBJ2-7. The germline V gene encodes CDR1 MGHDK and CDR2 SYGVNS. CDR3 length: 13 amino acids. The CDR3 DNA reads as TGTGCCTGCAGTGACAGGAACGGCGACGAGCAGTACTTC. Translation gives CACSDRNGDEQYF.

The table lists this clonotype with a few counts. The gene calls are TRBV12-3 or TRBV12-4 and TRBJ2-7; D remains unclear. The length of the CDR3 is 14 residues. Trimming took 3 bases from V and 6 from J, leaving 15 bases between them. The CDR3 nucleotides read TGTGCCAGCAGTTTGTCGGTGGGATCCGCCGAGCAGTACTTC. Protein: CASSLSVGSAEQYF.

The chain recombines TRBV7-9 with TRBJ2-1; 11 bases map to TRBD2. Looked up from germline, CDR1 is SEHNR and CDR2 is FQNEAQ (reference sequence). Germline trimming cut 6 bases from V and 10 bases from J; bases unmatched to any gene: 23. This CDR3 is built from 19 residues. The CDR3 loop is CASRHPVPYSGRALLEQFF. CDR3 nucleotide sequence: TGTGCCAGCAGACACCCAGTCCCATATAGCGGGAGGGCCCTCTTGGAGCAGTTCTTC.

V is TRBV28 and J is TRBJ2-3, with D unresolved. The CDR3 runs to 14 residues. Germline assignment: CDR1 MDHEN and CDR2 SYDVKM. Trimming shortened V by 5 bases and J by 0 bases, and 9 bases separated the two germline ends. The CDR3 DNA reads as TGTGCCAGCAGTCCGGCCGAGAGCACAGATACGCAGTATTTT. Amino acid sequence: CASSPAESTDTQYF. Using reference TRBV28 and TRBJ2-3 for the parts outside the CDR3, the full variable domain is DVKVTQSSRYLVKRTGEKVFLECVQDMDHENMFWYRQDPGLGLRLIYFSYDVKMKEKGDIPEGYSVSREKKERFSLILESASTNQTSMYLCASSPAESTDTQYFGPGTRLTVL.

J is TRBJ2-1 and V is TRBV20-1; D tentatively reads TRBD1 or TRBD2 (6 bases each). From germline, CDR1 is DFQATT and CDR2 SNEGSKA (reference sequence). The ends were cut back, 6 bases at V and 2 bases at J, with 14 bases in the middle. The CDR3 is 14 amino acids. CDR3 sequence reads: CSAWGASPYNEQFF. The CDR3 region has the DNA TGCAGTGCGTGGGGGGCTAGCCCCTACAATGAGCAGTTCTTC.

This rearrangement joins TRBV11-2 to TRBJ1-2, with 11 bases matching TRBD1. J was trimmed by 7 bases and V by 4 bases; bases with no gene match: 5. The CDR3 contains 14 residues. Looked up from germline, CDR1 is SGHAT and CDR2 is FQNNGV. DNA for the CDR3: TGTGCCAGCAGCTCTGGACAGGGGGCAGGTGGCTACACCTTC. It yields the protein CASSSGQGAGGYTF.

This sequence joins TRBV27 and TRBJ1-5; maybe TRBD1 (5 bases). Germline CDR1 is MNHEY and CDR2 is SMNVEV (reference sequence). Between the trimmed V and J ends, which lost 1 base and 15 bases, there was a span of 10 bases. The CDR3 has 11 amino acids. CDR3 bases: TGTGCCAGCAGTTTATTGGACAAGATGCATTTT. Translation gives CASSLLDKMHF.

This clonotype was seen a few times. V and J are TRBV9 and TRBJ2-3, with TRBD1 identical over 7 bases. The CDR3 sequence is 15 residues long. The V and J ends lost 3 bases and 4 bases, in that order; junction bases with no gene match: 8. The germline gives CDR1 SGDLS, CDR2 YYNGEE. The CDR3 DNA reads as TGTGCCAGCAGCGCTGCCGGGACAGCCCCAGATACGCAGTATTTT. It translates to CASSAAGTAPDTQYF.

This clonotype was detected only a few times. The rearrangement uses TRBV5-1 and TRBJ1-4; D unresolved. The CDR3 covers 14 residues. Germline CDR1 reads SGHRS; CDR2 reads YFSETQ. V lost 5 bases and J lost 5, with 13 bases in between. DNA for the CDR3: TGCGCCAGCAGTCTTTTAGGCGGAAATGAAAAACTGTTTTTT. It is translated as CASSLLGGNEKLFF.

This clonotype occurred many times. V usage is TRBV9 and J usage is TRBJ2-5, with D possibly being TRBD2 (6 bases). CDR3 length equals 14 residues. V lost 4 bases and J lost 1, with 11 bases in between. CDR1 is SGDLS, CDR2 YYNGEE, per germline. This chain's CDR3 is CASSRRRGQETQYF. The CDR3 DNA sequence: TGTGCCAGCAGCCGTAGGCGGGGCCAAGAGACCCAGTACTTC.

This clonotype was seen only a few times. The genes are TRBV5-1 and TRBJ2-5, with 11 bases aligning to TRBD2. The germline V gene encodes CDR1 SGHRS and CDR2 YFSETQ. The CDR3 covers 16 residues. With 4 bases clipped from V and 1 base from J, the junction kept 6 bases outside the gene matches. CDR3 DNA sequence: TGCGCCAGCAGCCATCGACTAGCGGGGTTCCAAGAGACCCAGTACTTC. Protein: CASSHRLAGFQETQYF.